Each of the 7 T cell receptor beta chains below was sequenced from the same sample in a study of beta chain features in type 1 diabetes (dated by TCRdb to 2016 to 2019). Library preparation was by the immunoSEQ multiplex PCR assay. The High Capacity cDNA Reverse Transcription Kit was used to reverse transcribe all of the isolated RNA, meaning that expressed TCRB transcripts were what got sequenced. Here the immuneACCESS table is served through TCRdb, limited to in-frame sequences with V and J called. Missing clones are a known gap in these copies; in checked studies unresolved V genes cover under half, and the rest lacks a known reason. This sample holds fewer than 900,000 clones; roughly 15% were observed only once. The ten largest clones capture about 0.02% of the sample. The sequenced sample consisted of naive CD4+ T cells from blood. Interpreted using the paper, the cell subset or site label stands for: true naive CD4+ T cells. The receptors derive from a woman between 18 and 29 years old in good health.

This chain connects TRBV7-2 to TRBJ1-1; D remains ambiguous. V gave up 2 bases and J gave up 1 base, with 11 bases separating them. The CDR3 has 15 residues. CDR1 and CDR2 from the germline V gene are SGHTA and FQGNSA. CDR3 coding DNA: TGTGCCAGCAGCTTACTAGGACCTACGAACACTGAAGCTTTCTTT. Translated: CASSLLGPTNTEAFF.

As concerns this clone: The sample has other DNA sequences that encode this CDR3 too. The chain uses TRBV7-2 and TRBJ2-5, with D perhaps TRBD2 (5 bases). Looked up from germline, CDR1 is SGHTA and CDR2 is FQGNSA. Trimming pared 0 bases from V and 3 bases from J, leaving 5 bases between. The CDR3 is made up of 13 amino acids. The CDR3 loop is CASSLAREETQYF. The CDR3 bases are TGTGCCAGCAGCTTAGCGAGGGAAGAGACCCAGTACTTC.

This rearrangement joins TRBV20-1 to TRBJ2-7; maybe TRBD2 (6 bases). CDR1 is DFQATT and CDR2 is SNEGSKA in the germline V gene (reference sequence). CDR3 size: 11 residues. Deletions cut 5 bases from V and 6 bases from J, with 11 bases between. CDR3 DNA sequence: TGCAGTGCTTCTCCTAGCGCCGAGCAGTACTTC. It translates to CSASPSAEQYF.

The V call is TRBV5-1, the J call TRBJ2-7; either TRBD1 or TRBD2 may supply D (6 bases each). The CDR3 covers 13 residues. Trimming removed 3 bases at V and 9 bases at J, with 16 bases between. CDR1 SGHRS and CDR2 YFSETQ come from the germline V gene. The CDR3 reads CASSSSGGAGQYF. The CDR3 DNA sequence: TGCGCCAGCAGCTCCTCCGGGGGCGCGGGGCAGTACTTC.

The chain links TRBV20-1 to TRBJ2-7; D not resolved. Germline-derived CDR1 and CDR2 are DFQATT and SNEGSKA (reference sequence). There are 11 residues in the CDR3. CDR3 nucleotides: TGCAGCCCACGGCGCCGAGACGAGCAGTACTTC. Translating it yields CSPRRRDEQYF.

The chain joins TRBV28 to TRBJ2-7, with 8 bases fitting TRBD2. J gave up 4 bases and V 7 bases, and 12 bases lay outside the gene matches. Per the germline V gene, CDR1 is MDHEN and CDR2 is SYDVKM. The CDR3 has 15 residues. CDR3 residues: CASTGGGLVSYEQYF. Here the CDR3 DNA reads TGTGCCAGCACTGGGGGGGGACTAGTTTCTTACGAGCAGTACTTC.

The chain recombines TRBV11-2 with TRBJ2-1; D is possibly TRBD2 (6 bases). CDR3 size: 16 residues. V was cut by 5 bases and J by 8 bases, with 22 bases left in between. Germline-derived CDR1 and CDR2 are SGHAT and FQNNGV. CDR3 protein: CASSRNLGGPGYEQFF. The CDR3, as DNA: TGTGCCAGCAGCCGGAATCTAGGAGGGCCAGGGTATGAGCAGTTCTTC.